The 14 T cell receptor beta chains presented below share a single source sample, sequenced in a study of CD8 T cells in Susac syndrome. 0.5 to 1 ug RNA was reverse transcribed with random hexamers. One entry per CDR3 protein results from TCRdb running MiXCR on the immunoSEQ multiplex PCR reads. The sample includes 150,000 to 190,000 distinct CDR3 sequences, roughly 94% of them seen just once. Sequencing used CD8+ T cells from PBMCs. These receptors were collected from a human donor with multiple sclerosis.

This chain uses TRBV12-3 or TRBV12-4 with TRBJ2-2; 7 nucleotides agree with TRBD2. The trim removed 8 bases at V and 0 bases at J, leaving 3 bases unmatched. The CDR3 has 14 amino acids. The CDR3 DNA reads TGTGCCAGCCTACTAGCGCCGAACACCGGGGAGCTGTTTTTT. It translates to CASLLAPNTGELFF.

DNA for the CDR3: TGTGCCACCAGCAGAGATTTGGCAGATACGCAGTATTTT. This gives the protein CATSRDLADTQYF. V and J are TRBV15 and TRBJ2-3, with D uncertain. Germline V gene data show CDR1 as LNHNV and CDR2 as YYDKDF (reference sequence). The V end was cut by 0 bases, the J end by 4 bases, with 5 bases between. The CDR3 is 13 amino acids.

This sequence joins TRBV2 and TRBJ1-2, with a possible D match to TRBD1 (5 bases). CDR3 length equals 14 residues. Germline-derived CDR1 and CDR2 are SNHLY and FYNNEI. V lost 10 bases, J lost 6 bases, and 21 bases lay in between. The CDR3: CATSGPGRIDGYTF. The CDR3, as DNA: TGTGCCACCTCCGGACCAGGGCGTATCGATGGCTACACCTTC.

The rearrangement links TRBV29-1 to TRBJ2-3, with 8 bases fitting TRBD1. The CDR3 spans 14 residues. The junction had 2 bases not matched to a gene; V was cut back by 3 bases and J by 0 bases. CDR1 is SQVTM, CDR2 ANQGSEA, per germline. CDR3 nucleotides: TGCAGCGTTGAGGGGGACAGGAGCACAGATACGCAGTATTTT. Translation: CSVEGDRSTDTQYF.

The chain couples TRBV6-5 to TRBJ2-5; D possibly corresponds to TRBD2 (7 bases). Germline V CDR1 and CDR2: MNHEY, SVGAGI. V was cut by 4 bases and J by 3 bases, with 21 bases left in between. CDR3 length equals 17 residues. CDR3 protein: CASSSREGGLSEETQYF. The CDR3 DNA is TGTGCCAGCAGTTCCAGAGAGGGGGGACTATCCGAAGAGACCCAGTACTTC.

The J gene is TRBJ2-2, the V gene TRBV4-1; D ambiguous. Germline CDR1 reads MGHRA; CDR2 reads YSYEKL. The V gene lost 7 bases and the J gene lost 4 bases, with 10 bases spanning the gap. This CDR3 has 13 residues. The CDR3 bases are TGCGCCAGCAACTCCTTGGGCACCGGGGAGCTGTTTTTT. Protein: CASNSLGTGELFF.

The DNA of the CDR3 is TGTGCCAGCAGCGTAGCGACCGGGGCGGGTGGCTACACCTTC. Its translation: CASSVATGAGGYTF. The rearrangement joins TRBV9 to TRBJ1-2, with D perhaps matching TRBD1 (5 bases). Germline V gene sequence: CDR1 SGDLS, CDR2 YYNGEE. Deletions cut 0 bases from V and 7 bases from J, with 13 bases between. This CDR3 comprises 14 residues.

The chain is built from TRBV27 and TRBJ2-3, with TRBD1 matching 7 bases. The CDR3 length is 15 residues. Germline V CDR1 and CDR2: MNHEY, SMNVEV (reference sequence). J was trimmed by 4 bases and V by 5 bases; bases with no gene match: 9. DNA for the CDR3: TGTGCCAGCAGTCAACGACAGGGATTCGCAGATACGCAGTATTTT. This codes for CASSQRQGFADTQYF.

V and J are TRBV5-1 and TRBJ1-3; D perhaps matches TRBD1 (6 bases). The germline V gene encodes CDR1 SGHRS and CDR2 YFSETQ. This CDR3 spans 15 amino acids. Trimming left V 4 bases short and J 0 bases short, with 11 bases between. The CDR3: CASSPGQSSGNTIYF. The CDR3 nucleotides read TGCGCCAGCAGCCCAGGACAGTCCTCTGGAAACACCATATATTTT.

The V and J genes are TRBV30 and TRBJ2-7; 8 nucleotides align to TRBD1. This CDR3 region has 15 residues. Germline V gives CDR1 GTSNPN, CDR2 SVGIG (reference sequence). J lost 2 bases, V lost 4 bases, and 10 bases had no gene match. The CDR3, as DNA: TGTGCCTGGACAGGGGGCGCAGAAACCCCCTACGAGCAGTACTTC. Its translation is CAWTGGAETPYEQYF.

The chain is built from TRBV5-1 and TRBJ1-1; 8 bases match TRBD1. CDR1 and CDR2 (germline): SGHRS, YFSETQ. Trimming at V came to 3 bases and at J to 2 bases, leaving 9 bases not matched to a gene. This CDR3 comprises 16 residues. CDR3 in DNA: TGCGCCAGCAGCTACCCCGGGACAGGCCGAAACACTGAAGCTTTCTTT. Translated: CASSYPGTGRNTEAFF.

V usage is TRBV13 and J usage is TRBJ2-7; perhaps TRBD2 as D (6 bases). Germline V gives CDR1 PRHDT, CDR2 FYEKMQ (reference sequence). CDR3 length: 16 amino acids. The V end lost 5 bases, the J end lost 3 bases, and 20 bases lay between the germline ends. CDR3 DNA: TGTGCCAGCAGCCCCGGGGGTCCCGGTCCATTCTACGAGCAGTACTTC. Amino acids: CASSPGGPGPFYEQYF. Looking up the rest from reference TRBV13 and TRBJ2-7 gives the full variable domain: AAGVIQSPRHLIKEKRETATLKCYPIPRHDTVYWYQQGPGQDPQFLISFYEKMQSDKGSIPDRFSAQQFSDYHSELNMSSLELGDSALYFCASSPGGPGPFYEQYFGPGTRLTVT.

The chain is built from TRBV9 and TRBJ1-2, with D perhaps TRBD1 (5 bases). CDR3 length: 17 residues. The germline V and J ends were trimmed by 0 bases and 2 bases, with 17 bases remaining between them. Germline V gives CDR1 SGDLS, CDR2 YYNGEE. The CDR3 DNA is TGTGCCAGCAGCGTAGGTCAGGGTCCAGTTATAAACTATGGCTACACCTTC. Protein product: CASSVGQGPVINYGYTF.

This chain joins TRBV20-1 and TRBJ2-3; D perhaps matches TRBD1 (6 bases). Germline CDR1 DFQATT, CDR2 SNEGSKA (reference sequence). The V end lost 7 bases, the J end lost 4 bases, and 18 bases lay between the germline ends. This CDR3 comprises 14 residues. The DNA for the CDR3 is TGCAGTGGACAAGAACTAGGGGGTGCAGATACGCAGTATTTT. It codes for CSGQELGGADTQYF.